The 16 T cell receptor beta chains in this list originate from one sample, sequenced in a study of cytomegalovirus exposure and HLA in healthy donors. 60 Vbeta and 13 Jbeta primers were used in PCR. Measured with immunoSEQ multiplex PCR; TCRdb has only the in-frame clones, and not every one. The repertoire consists of some 110,000 clones, with about 80% occurring once and the leading ten covering less than 2.5%. The sequencing sample was made of PBMCs. The source of these receptors is a man aged 25-45 years in good health and CMV-seronegative.

The rearrangement joins TRBV6-5 to TRBJ1-6; 10 bases are shared with TRBD1. Germline V lookup: CDR1 MNHEY, CDR2 SVGAGI. The CDR3 consists of 15 residues. V shed 6 bases, J shed 14 bases, and the junction held 13 bases outside the gene matches. The CDR3 is CASSLGQGFRSSLHF. The CDR3 DNA is TGTGCCAGCAGCCTGGGACAGGGGTTTCGATCATCCCTCCACTTT.

The chain couples TRBV7-8 to TRBJ1-2; D is unclear. The CDR3 has 12 residues. Germline lookup yields CDR1 SGHVS and CDR2 FQNEAQ. V lost 9 bases and J 4 bases, leaving 12 bases between the germline ends. This chain's CDR3 is CASSMTGYGYTF. In DNA form, the CDR3 reads TGTGCCAGTTCTATGACGGGCTATGGCTACACCTTC.

The genes are TRBV5-1 and TRBJ2-5; 9 bases line up with TRBD2. The CDR3 is 16 residues long. With V trimmed by 6 bases and J by 1 base, 10 bases remained unmatched. Germline assignment: CDR1 SGHRS and CDR2 YFSETQ. DNA for the CDR3: TGCGCCAGCACCGGAGGATGGCGGGGGGGCCAAGAGACCCAGTACTTC. This sequence encodes CASTGGWRGGQETQYF.

V is TRBV6-5 and J is TRBJ1-3, with D perhaps matching TRBD1 (5 bases). Looked up from germline, CDR1 is MNHEY and CDR2 is SVGAGI. V lost 6 bases, J lost 0 bases, and 12 bases lay in between. The CDR3 has 15 residues. CDR3 DNA sequence: TGTGCCAGCAGCCGGGGACTGTCCTCTGGAAACACCATATATTTT. Amino acids: CASSRGLSSGNTIYF.

The V call is TRBV6-4, the J call TRBJ1-3, with D tentatively TRBD1 (6 bases). This CDR3 comprises 19 residues. Between the trimmed V and J ends, which lost 6 bases and 0 bases, there was a span of 24 bases. Germline lookup yields CDR1 MRHNA and CDR2 SNTAGT. In DNA, the CDR3 is TGTGCCAGCAGCTTCCGGGACAAAGTTTACATCAACTCTGGAAACACCATATATTTT. Its protein product is CASSFRDKVYINSGNTIYF.

This clone was found a few times. The gene calls are TRBV6-1 and TRBJ2-1; 9 bases align to TRBD1. The germline gives CDR1 MNHNS, CDR2 SASEGT. The CDR3 has 15 residues. V shed 5 bases and J 6 bases; nucleotides not matched to a gene: 8. CDR3 sequence reads: CASSRPGQGRNEQFF. The DNA of the CDR3 is TGTGCCAGCAGTAGACCGGGACAGGGACGCAATGAGCAGTTCTTC.

A single count supports this clone. V usage is TRBV18 and J usage is TRBJ1-2, with 9 bases that match TRBD1. The germline CDR1 and CDR2 sequences are KGHSH and LQKENI. CDR3 length equals 14 residues. Trimming cost V 3 bases and J 6 bases; bases outside gene matches: 5. The CDR3 here is CASSPNGQGHGYTF. CDR3 bases: TGTGCCAGCTCACCGAACGGACAGGGGCATGGCTACACCTTC.

The chain carries TRBV5-1 and TRBJ2-7; D perhaps matches TRBD1 (5 bases). CDR3 length equals 11 residues. Germline values: CDR1 SGHRS, CDR2 YFSETQ. V was trimmed by 2 bases and J by 5 bases, leaving 5 bases between them. The CDR3 spells CASSFRDEQYF. CDR3 nucleotide sequence: TGCGCCAGCAGCTTCAGGGACGAGCAGTACTTC.

The chain uses TRBV19 and TRBJ1-2, with 7 bases lining up with TRBD1. Germline-derived CDR1 and CDR2 are LNHDA and SQIVND (reference sequence). This CDR3 comprises 17 residues. After removal of 5 bases from V and 4 bases from J, the junction contained 16 bases not matched to a gene. Here the CDR3 reads CASSHDLPRDSSYGYTF. CDR3 nucleotides: TGTGCCAGTAGTCATGACCTCCCCCGGGACAGCTCCTATGGCTACACCTTC.

The chain recombines TRBV2 with TRBJ2-1; D not certain. The CDR3 is made up of 11 amino acids. From germline, CDR1 is SNHLY and CDR2 FYNNEI. The V end lost 9 bases, the J end lost 5 bases, and 8 bases lay between the germline ends. The CDR3 protein is CASTRDNEQFF. The CDR3 DNA reads TGTGCCAGTACCCGAGACAATGAGCAGTTCTTC.

In nucleotides, the CDR3 is TGTGCCAGTAGTATCGAGGGTTCCAATCAGCCCCAGCATTTT. Translation gives CASSIEGSNQPQHF. V usage is TRBV19 and J usage is TRBJ1-5; no firm D call. In germline, CDR1 is LNHDA, CDR2 SQIVND (reference sequence). V shed 3 bases and J shed 3 bases, with 9 bases lying between them. There are 14 residues in the CDR3.

The rearrangement joins TRBV28 to TRBJ2-7; D unresolved. Germline V lookup: CDR1 MDHEN, CDR2 SYDVKM. Trimming pared 4 bases from V and 9 bases from J, leaving 10 bases between. The CDR3 sequence is 11 residues long. The CDR3 DNA reads TGTGCCAGCAGTTCCGCGGTAGTGCAGTACTTC. It yields the protein CASSSAVVQYF.

The rearrangement uses TRBV2 and TRBJ2-1, with D possibly being TRBD1 (6 bases). The length of the CDR3 is 14 residues. CDR1 is SNHLY, CDR2 FYNNEI, per germline. Trimming took 3 bases from V and 8 from J, leaving 14 bases between them. Here the CDR3 DNA reads TGTGCCAGCAGTGACAGGGGCCTCCCCCATGAGCAGTTCTTC. Translating it yields CASSDRGLPHEQFF.

The J gene is TRBJ2-7, the V gene TRBV5-6; 9 nucleotides match TRBD1. This CDR3 spans 14 amino acids. V lost 4 bases and J lost 4; bases outside the gene matches: 6. CDR1 and CDR2 from the germline V gene are SGHDT and YYEEEE. CDR3 in DNA: TGTGCCAGCAGCACCGGGACAGGGCAGTACGAGCAGTACTTC. Its protein product is CASSTGTGQYEQYF.

The chain employs TRBV30 and TRBJ2-3; 13 bases agree with TRBD2. This CDR3 comprises 14 residues. CDR1 is GTSNPN, CDR2 SVGIG, per germline (reference sequence). J gave up 5 bases and V 3 bases, and 2 bases lay outside the gene matches. The CDR3 nucleotides read TGTGCCTGGAGGGGACTAGCGGGGAGAGATACGCAGTATTTT. Protein sequence: CAWRGLAGRDTQYF.

This clone was recorded a few times. The chain is built from TRBV7-6 and TRBJ2-2; TRBD1 agrees at 11 bases. The germline CDR1 and CDR2 sequences are SGHVS and FNYEAQ. J was trimmed by 2 bases and V by 2 bases; bases with no gene match: 7. This CDR3 spans 18 amino acids. CDR3 amino acids: CASSLRRGTGGNTGELFF. The CDR3 DNA sequence: TGTGCCAGCAGCTTAAGGAGGGGGACAGGGGGAAACACCGGGGAGCTGTTTTTT.